This TCR beta chain comes out of a study of blood T cells in healthy people across ages. On this clonotype itself: The target antigen is unknown.

Healthy individuals of Caucasian origin from Russia, aged roughly 6 to 95, served as donors. At least 7 million PBMCs were isolated per sample. Broader study findings: Diversity was estimated from one million T cells, and these estimates were considered underestimates. A strong correlation was seen between TCR beta diversity and naive T cell percentage.

J gave up 3 bases and V 6 bases, and 7 bases lay outside the gene matches. The germline CDR1 and CDR2 sequences are SEHNR and FQNEAQ (reference sequence). This CDR3 spans 15 amino acids. A second about 6 to 12 cycle PCR used barcoded and J-beta primers. TCRdb re-analysed the 5' RACE reads in MiXCR, keeping a single row per CDR3 protein. In the table there are hundreds of thousands of distinct CDR3 sequences, 20% to 25% of which are singletons. This clonotype originated in a man aged 70 or older in good health. This chain links TRBV7-9 with TRBJ2-1; 8 nucleotides align to TRBD2. Specimen: blood. The CDR3: CASSSIAGYYNEQFF. DNA of the CDR3: TGTGCCAGCAGTTCCATAGCGGGATACTACAATGAGCAGTTCTTC.